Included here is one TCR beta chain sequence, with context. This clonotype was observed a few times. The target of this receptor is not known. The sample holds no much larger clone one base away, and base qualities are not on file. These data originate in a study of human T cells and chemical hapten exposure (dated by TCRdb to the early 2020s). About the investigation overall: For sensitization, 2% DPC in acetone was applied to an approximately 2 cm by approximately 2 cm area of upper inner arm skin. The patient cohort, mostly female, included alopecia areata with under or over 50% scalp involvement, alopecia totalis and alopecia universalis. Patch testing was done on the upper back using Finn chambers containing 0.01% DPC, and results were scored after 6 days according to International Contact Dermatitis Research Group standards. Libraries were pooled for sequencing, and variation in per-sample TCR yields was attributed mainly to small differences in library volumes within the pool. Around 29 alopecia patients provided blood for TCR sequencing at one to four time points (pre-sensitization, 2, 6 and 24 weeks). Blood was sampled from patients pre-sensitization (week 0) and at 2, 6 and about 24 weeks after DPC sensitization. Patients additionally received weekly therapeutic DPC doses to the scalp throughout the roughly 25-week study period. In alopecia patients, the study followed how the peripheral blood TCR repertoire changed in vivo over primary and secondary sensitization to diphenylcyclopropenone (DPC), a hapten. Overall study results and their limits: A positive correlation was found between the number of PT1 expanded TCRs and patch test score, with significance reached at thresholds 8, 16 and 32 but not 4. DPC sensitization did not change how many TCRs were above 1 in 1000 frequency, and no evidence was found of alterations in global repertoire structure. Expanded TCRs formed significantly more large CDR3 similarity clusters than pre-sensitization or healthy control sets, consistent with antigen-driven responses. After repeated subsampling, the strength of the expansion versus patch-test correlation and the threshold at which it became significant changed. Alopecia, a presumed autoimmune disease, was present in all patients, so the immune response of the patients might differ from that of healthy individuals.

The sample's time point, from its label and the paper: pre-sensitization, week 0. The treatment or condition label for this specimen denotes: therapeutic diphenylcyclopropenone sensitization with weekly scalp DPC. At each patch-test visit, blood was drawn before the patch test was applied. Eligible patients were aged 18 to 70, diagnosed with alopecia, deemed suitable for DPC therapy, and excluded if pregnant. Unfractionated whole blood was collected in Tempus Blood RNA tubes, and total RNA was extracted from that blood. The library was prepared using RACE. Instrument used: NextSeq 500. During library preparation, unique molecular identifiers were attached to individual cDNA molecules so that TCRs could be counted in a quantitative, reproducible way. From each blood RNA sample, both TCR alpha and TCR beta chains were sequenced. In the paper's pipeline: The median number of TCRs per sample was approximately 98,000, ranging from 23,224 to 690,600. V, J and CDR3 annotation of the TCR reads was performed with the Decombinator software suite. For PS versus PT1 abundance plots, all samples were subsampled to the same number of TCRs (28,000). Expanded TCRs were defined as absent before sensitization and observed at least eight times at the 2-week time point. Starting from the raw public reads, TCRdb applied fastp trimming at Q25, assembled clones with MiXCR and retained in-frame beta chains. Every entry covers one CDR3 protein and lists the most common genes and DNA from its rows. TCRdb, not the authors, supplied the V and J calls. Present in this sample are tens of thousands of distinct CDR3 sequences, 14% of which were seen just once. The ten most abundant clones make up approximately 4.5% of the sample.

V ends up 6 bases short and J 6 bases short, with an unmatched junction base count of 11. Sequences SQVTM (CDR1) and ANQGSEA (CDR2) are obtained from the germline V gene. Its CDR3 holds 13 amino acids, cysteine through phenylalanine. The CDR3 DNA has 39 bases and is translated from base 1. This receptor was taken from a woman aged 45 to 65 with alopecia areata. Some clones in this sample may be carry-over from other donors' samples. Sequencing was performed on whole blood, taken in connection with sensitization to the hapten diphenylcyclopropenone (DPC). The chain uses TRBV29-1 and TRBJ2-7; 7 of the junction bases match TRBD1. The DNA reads TGCAGCGTCCTTAGTGGACAGGCCCTCGAGCAGTACTTC. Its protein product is CSVLSGQALEQYF.